The present T cell receptor beta chain was sequenced within a study of T cell changes during pregnancy in multiple sclerosis. The protocol was immunoSEQ multiplex PCR, while the TCRdb copy is restricted to in-frame clones and leaves out a portion. The sample includes about 100,000 clones, roughly 90% of them seen just once. There are 14 residues in the CDR3. Deletions cut 1 base from V and 4 bases from J, with 9 bases between. Germline CDR1 is SGDLS and CDR2 is YYNGEE. This TCR came from a female donor with multiple sclerosis, enrolled in a pregnancy study. The chain carries TRBV9 and TRBJ2-1; D is possibly TRBD2 (5 bases). The sample in question was peripheral blood, obtained after pregnancy. The CDR3 here is CASSVNGIYNEQFF. The CDR3 DNA reads as TGTGCCAGCAGCGTAAACGGGATTTACAATGAGCAGTTCTTC.